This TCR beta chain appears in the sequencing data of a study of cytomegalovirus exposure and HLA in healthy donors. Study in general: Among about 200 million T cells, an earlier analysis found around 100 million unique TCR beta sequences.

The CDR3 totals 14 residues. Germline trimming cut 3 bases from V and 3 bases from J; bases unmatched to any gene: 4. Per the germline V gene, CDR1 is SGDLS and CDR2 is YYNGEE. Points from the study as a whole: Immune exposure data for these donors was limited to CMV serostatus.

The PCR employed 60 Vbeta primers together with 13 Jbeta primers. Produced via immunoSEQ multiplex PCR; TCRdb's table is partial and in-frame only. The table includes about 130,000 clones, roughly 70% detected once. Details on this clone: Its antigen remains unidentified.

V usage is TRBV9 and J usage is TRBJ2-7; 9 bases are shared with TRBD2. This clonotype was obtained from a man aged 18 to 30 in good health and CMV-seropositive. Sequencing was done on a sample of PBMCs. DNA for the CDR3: TGTGCCAGCAGCGCCGGACTAGCGAGCTACGAGCAGTACTTC. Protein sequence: CASSAGLASYEQYF. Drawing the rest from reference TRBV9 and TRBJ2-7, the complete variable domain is DSGVTQTPKHLITATGQRVTLRCSPRSGDLSVYWYQQSLDQGLQFLIQYYNGEERAKGNILERFSAQQFPDLHSELNLSSLELGDSALYFCASSAGLASYEQYFGPGTRLTVT.